The subject of this entry is one TCR beta chain. This CDR3 comprises 15 residues. The germline V gene encodes CDR1 SGHRS and CDR2 YFSETQ. Trimming left V 4 bases short and J 4 bases short, with 17 bases between. In the source study's methods: Amplification of reference gene primers provided the estimated nucleated cell counts. Produced via immunoSEQ multiplex PCR; TCRdb's table is partial and in-frame only. V and J calls and clone size are those listed in that table; D and trimming were worked out from the DNA. The table records 250,000 or so clones, less than 90% of them present only once. The source of the sample is a study of blood T cell repertoires in COVID-19. Study in general: Some COVID-19 samples were acute and others convalescent; all came from the United States, Italy and Spain. PBMCs, B-cell-depleted T cells, or T cells provided the cDNA or gDNA that made up the material.

The genes are TRBV5-1 and TRBJ1-1; D unclear. This sequence originates from a young man with active or convalescent COVID-19. The sample comprised peripheral blood. CDR3 sequence reads: CASSPADPGGTEAFF. The CDR3, as DNA: TGCGCCAGCAGCCCGGCAGATCCGGGAGGCACTGAAGCTTTCTTT.